The 20 T cell receptor beta chains given below trace back to one sample, sequenced in a study of T cell responses to AZD1222 COVID-19 vaccine. Data came from immunoSEQ multiplex PCR; TCRdb stores just in-frame clones and leaves some out. The data contain about 84,000 clones, around 84% of them singletons. Sequencing used peripheral blood, obtained 28 days after the second AZD1222 dose. The receptors come from an adult who received the AZD1222 COVID-19 vaccine.

This CDR3 reads CARSRTGTEYF. In DNA form, the CDR3 reads TGTGCCAGAAGCCGAACCGGGACAGAGTACTTC. The V call is TRBV5-3, the J call TRBJ2-5; TRBD1 agrees at 7 bases. TRBV5-3 is known as an ORF, though its function is uncertain. J gave up 12 bases and V 4 bases, and 6 bases lay outside the gene matches. The CDR3 is made up of 11 amino acids.

This sequence joins TRBV3-1 (or the pseudogene TRBV3-2) and TRBJ2-1; D is uncertain. The CDR3 is 10 residues long. The germline V gene encodes CDR1 LGHDT and CDR2 YNNKEL (reference sequence). Between the trimmed V and J ends, which lost 8 bases and 8 bases, there was a span of 7 bases. Written as DNA, the CDR3 is TGTGCCAGCCCCCCGGATGAGCAGTTCTTC. The encoded protein is CASPPDEQFF.

The chain joins TRBV20-1 to TRBJ2-1; no clear D gene. Germline-derived CDR1 and CDR2 are DFQATT and SNEGSKA (reference sequence). The CDR3 extends over 10 amino acids. The ends were cut back, 6 bases at V and 7 bases at J, with 7 bases in the middle. CDR3 nucleotide sequence: TGCAGTGCCACGCCGAATGAGCAGTTCTTC. It translates to CSATPNEQFF.

The V gene is TRBV2, the J gene TRBJ1-1, with 7 bases fitting TRBD1. The CDR3 loop spans 15 amino acids. Germline V gives CDR1 SNHLY, CDR2 FYNNEI. V gave up 6 bases and J gave up 1 base; unmatched junction bases: 8. This chain's CDR3 is CASRGRTGRNTEAFF. The CDR3 DNA follows: TGTGCCAGCAGGGGTAGGACAGGCAGGAACACTGAAGCTTTCTTT.

J is TRBJ2-1 and V is TRBV19, with 9 positions matching TRBD2. V lost 4 bases, J lost 6 bases, and 7 bases stayed unmatched. Germline V gene lookup returns CDR1 LNHDA and CDR2 SQIVND (reference sequence). The CDR3 contains 15 residues. The CDR3 loop is CASSRSGGLFNEQFF. The CDR3 DNA sequence: TGTGCCAGTAGTAGGAGCGGGGGGTTATTCAATGAGCAGTTCTTC.

The gene calls are TRBV9 and TRBJ2-1, with 9 nucleotides matching TRBD1. Trimming cost V 0 bases and J 4 bases; bases outside gene matches: 2. There are 15 residues in the CDR3. Germline V lookup: CDR1 SGDLS, CDR2 YYNGEE. The CDR3 region is CASSVGDRVYNEQFF. The CDR3, as DNA: TGTGCCAGCAGCGTAGGGGACAGGGTTTACAATGAGCAGTTCTTC.

The V call is TRBV5-1, the J call TRBJ2-7; D is unresolved. The CDR3 is 13 residues long. The V and J ends lost 0 bases and 1 base respectively, with 5 bases between them. Germline V gene sequence: CDR1 SGHRS, CDR2 YFSETQ. This chain's CDR3 is CASSLGQSYEQYF. The CDR3 region has the DNA TGCGCCAGCAGCTTGGGGCAGTCCTACGAGCAGTACTTC.

Regarding this clone: At the DNA level, this CDR3 is encoded by other sequences in the same sample as well. The gene calls are TRBV28 and TRBJ2-7; no definite D call. The CDR3 spans 11 residues. Trimming cost V 3 bases and J 4 bases, with 4 bases left between them. Germline V gives CDR1 MDHEN, CDR2 SYDVKM. Here the CDR3 reads CASSLRYEQYF. CDR3 bases: TGTGCCAGCAGTTTGCGGTACGAGCAGTACTTC. The full variable domain, with the rest looked up from reference TRBV28 and TRBJ2-7, is DVKVTQSSRYLVKRTGEKVFLECVQDMDHENMFWYRQDPGLGLRLIYFSYDVKMKEKGDIPEGYSVSREKKERFSLILESASTNQTSMYLCASSLRYEQYFGPGTRLTVT.

This clone has just a few counts. V usage is TRBV5-4 and J usage is TRBJ1-3; D is possibly TRBD1 (6 bases). The CDR3 spans 14 residues. Germline V gives CDR1 SGHNT, CDR2 YYREEE (reference sequence). Trimming took 4 bases from V and 4 from J, leaving 12 bases between them. CDR3 DNA sequence: TGTGCCAGCAGCAAGGGGGGCGGCGGAAACACCATATATTTT. This encodes CASSKGGGGNTIYF.

CDR3 sequence reads: CAISESLAGGPGELFF. The CDR3 coding sequence is TGTGCCATCAGTGAGTCCCTAGCGGGAGGGCCCGGGGAGCTGTTTTTT. The rearrangement links TRBV10-3 to TRBJ2-2, with 12 bases matching TRBD2. Germline V lookup: CDR1 ENHRY, CDR2 SYGVKD. This CDR3 has 16 amino acids. After removal of 0 bases from V and 6 bases from J, the junction contained 2 bases not matched to a gene.

The rearrangement joins TRBV5-6 to TRBJ1-5; 8 bases fit TRBD1. The ends lost 4 bases at V and 4 bases at J; junction bases unmatched: 10. Germline CDR1 is SGHDT and CDR2 is YYEEEE. CDR3 length equals 16 residues. This CDR3 reads CASSPWTGPQNQPQHF. The CDR3 DNA reads as TGTGCCAGCAGCCCATGGACAGGGCCGCAAAATCAGCCCCAGCATTTT.

The rearrangement joins TRBV7-9 to TRBJ1-4, with 8 nucleotides matching TRBD1. V dropped 3 bases and J dropped 8; count of bases not matched to a gene: 14. In germline, CDR1 is SEHNR, CDR2 FQNEAQ (reference sequence). This CDR3 is built from 17 residues. In DNA form, the CDR3 reads TGTGCCAGCAGCTTTGGAGGTTGGGGACAGGCCCAGGAAAAACTGTTTTTT. This codes for CASSFGGWGQAQEKLFF.

This clone turned up a few times. The chain links TRBV14 to TRBJ1-6; a weak D match, TRBD1 (5 bases). The CDR3 runs to 15 residues. Trimming shortened V by 6 bases and J by 7 bases, and 16 bases separated the two germline ends. Germline CDR1 reads SGHDN; CDR2 reads FVKESK. This chain's CDR3 is CASRELGPGNSPLHF. DNA of the CDR3: TGTGCCAGCAGAGAACTCGGGCCAGGGAATTCACCCCTCCACTTT.

This clone has a handful of counts. This sequence joins TRBV7-2 and TRBJ2-7; no definite D call. The CDR3 consists of 11 residues. V lost 2 bases to trimming and J lost 2 bases, with 1 base between them. Germline CDR1 reads SGHTA; CDR2 reads FQGNSA. Here the CDR3 reads CASSLTYEQYF. Here the CDR3 DNA reads TGTGCCAGCAGCTTAACCTACGAGCAGTACTTC.

The rearrangement uses TRBV12-3 or TRBV12-4 and TRBJ1-1; D might be TRBD1 (5 bases). The CDR3 is 13 amino acids. V gave up 7 bases and J gave up 3 bases, with 12 bases separating them. The CDR3 loop is CASTSMGHTEAFF. As DNA, the CDR3 is TGTGCCAGCACCTCGATGGGGCACACTGAAGCTTTCTTT.

The rearrangement joins TRBV19 to TRBJ2-2; 9 bases fit TRBD1. The J segment lost 5 bases and the V segment lost 5 bases, leaving 12 bases of the junction unmatched. Germline lookup yields CDR1 LNHDA and CDR2 SQIVND (reference sequence). The CDR3 length is 17 residues. The CDR3 here is CASSPGQGFWRTGELFF. The CDR3 region has the DNA TGTGCCAGTAGTCCGGGACAGGGATTTTGGAGAACCGGGGAGCTGTTTTTT.

The chain combines TRBV5-5 with TRBJ1-6, with unresolved D. Germline CDR1 SGHKS, CDR2 YYEKEE (reference sequence). The CDR3 runs to 16 residues. Trimming shortened V by 3 bases and J by 0 bases, and 10 bases separated the two germline ends. The CDR3, as DNA: TGTGCCAGCAGCTCGGACCGGAGCTCCTATAATTCACCCCTCCACTTT. Encoded protein: CASSSDRSSYNSPLHF. Variable domain in full (rest from reference TRBV5-5 and TRBJ1-6): DAGVTQSPTHLIKTRGQQVTLRCSPISGHKSVSWYQQVLGQGPQFIFQYYEKEERGRGNFPDRFSARQFPNYSSELNVNALLLGDSALYLCASSSDRSSYNSPLHFGNGTRLTVT.

The chain links TRBV30 to TRBJ2-5; no reliable D call. Germline CDR1 GTSNPN, CDR2 SVGIG (reference sequence). The CDR3 is 13 residues long. V was clipped by 1 base and J by 2 bases, with 8 bases between them. DNA of the CDR3: TGTGCCTGGAGTGCAATCACACAAGAGACCCAGTACTTC. Translation gives CAWSAITQETQYF.

DNA of the CDR3: TGTGCCAGTAGTAAAGACTCAGGCCCTCTGTTGGAGCAGTACTTC. Translated, it gives CASSKDSGPLLEQYF. The V gene is TRBV19, the J gene TRBJ2-7, with unresolved D. The V gene's germline CDR1 is LNHDA and CDR2 SQIVND (reference sequence). V was trimmed by 4 bases and J by 7 bases, leaving 20 bases between them. The CDR3 covers 15 residues.

The J gene is TRBJ2-7, the V gene TRBV29-1, with TRBD1 identical over 8 bases. CDR1 is SQVTM and CDR2 is ANQGSEA in the germline V gene. The CDR3 totals 13 residues. After removal of 5 bases from V and 5 bases from J, the junction contained 8 bases not matched to a gene. The CDR3 loop is CSVIGQGLNEQYF. As DNA, the CDR3 is TGCAGCGTTATTGGACAGGGTTTAAACGAGCAGTACTTC.